What follows describes a single TCR beta chain. Its antigen is undetermined. Amplification used 60 Vbeta primers and 13 Jbeta primers. Authors' data handling: The authors later counted 65 million to 80 million unique TCR beta chains, approximately 10 million of them shared. Profiled with immunoSEQ multiplex PCR; TCRdb holds only in-frame clones, not every one. From that table come the V and J calls and clone size; the DNA was used to work out D and trimming. The table records 140,000 to 150,000 clones, about three fifths of them present only once. The germline V gene encodes CDR1 SSHAT and CDR2 FNYEAQ (reference sequence). The CDR3 has 18 amino acids. The V end lost 0 bases, the J end lost 5 bases, and 19 bases lay between the germline ends. The record originates from a study of cytomegalovirus exposure and HLA in healthy donors. General study results and limits: A few V segments could not be told apart, such as TRBV6-2 and TRBV6-3, and were left out. An Asian-associated ancestry cluster reportedly showed fewer N-insertions than the approximately 620-donor mean in a later analysis.

Sequencing was done on a sample of PBMCs. This receptor was taken from a male donor in good health and CMV-seronegative. The chain joins TRBV7-7 to TRBJ2-2; TRBD1 is a possible D gene (6 bases). The CDR3 sequence: CASSLAPGQPSYTGELFF. In DNA, the CDR3 is TGTGCCAGCAGCTTAGCGCCCGGACAGCCTTCCTATACCGGGGAGCTGTTTTTT.